This T cell receptor (beta chain) derives from a study of follicular helper T cells after annual influenza vaccination. Across the whole study: Blood was drawn on days 0, 7 and 28 after vaccination.

Here immunoSEQ multiplex PCR was the method, and the copy in TCRdb shows in-frame clones only, minus some. The table has 9,700 or so clones, approximately 83% seen once. In regard to this clone: What it binds is not known.

The time point denotes: 2014-2015 season, 7 days after vaccination. Study outcomes and limitations: Change in circulating plasmablasts correlated with ICOS+CD38+ cTfh clonality change.

The source of this sequence is an adult who received the influenza vaccine. This sample comprised CXCR5- memory CD4+ T cells sorted from blood, obtained 7 days after influenza vaccination.

DNA of the CDR3: TGTGCCGGGGCCCGTGGCGGGGGGTACAATGAGCAGTTCTTC. It specifies CAGARGGGYNEQFF. The chain is built from TRBV2 and TRBJ2-1; 8 nucleotides align to TRBD2. The CDR3 extends over 14 amino acids. Trimming cost V 11 bases and J 4 bases; bases outside gene matches: 10. CDR1 and CDR2 from the germline V gene are SNHLY and FYNNEI.